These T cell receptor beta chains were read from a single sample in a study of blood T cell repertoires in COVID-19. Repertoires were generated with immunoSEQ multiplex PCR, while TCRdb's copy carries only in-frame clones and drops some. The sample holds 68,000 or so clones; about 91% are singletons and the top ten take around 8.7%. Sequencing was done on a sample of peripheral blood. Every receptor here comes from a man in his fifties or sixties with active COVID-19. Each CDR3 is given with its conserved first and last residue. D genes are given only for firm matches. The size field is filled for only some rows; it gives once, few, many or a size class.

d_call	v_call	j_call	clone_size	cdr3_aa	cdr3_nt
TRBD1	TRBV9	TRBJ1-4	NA	CASSPRTGDEKLFF	TGTGCCAGCAGCCCCCGGACAGGGGATGAAAAACTGTTTTTT
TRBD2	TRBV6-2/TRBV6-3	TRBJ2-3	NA	CASSYASGGTQYF	TGTGCCAGCAGTTACGCCTCGGGGGGTACGCAGTATTTT
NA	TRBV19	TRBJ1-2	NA	CASSIGQYGYTF	TGTGCCAGTAGTATAGGCCAGTATGGCTACACCTTC
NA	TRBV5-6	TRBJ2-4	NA	CASSLAAQGRVGNIQYF	TGTGCCAGCAGCTTGGCCGCGCAGGGGCGCGTGGGAAACATTCAGTACTTC
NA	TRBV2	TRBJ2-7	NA	CASSVTGTEPYEQYF	TGTGCCAGCAGCGTCACCGGGACTGAGCCCTACGAGCAGTACTTC
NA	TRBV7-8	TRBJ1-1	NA	CASSLDPGPPRVAFF	TGTGCCAGCAGCTTAGACCCAGGGCCCCCTCGGGTAGCTTTCTTT
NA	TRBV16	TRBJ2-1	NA	CASSQVPSSYNEQFF	TGTGCCAGCAGCCAGGTACCGAGCTCCTACAATGAGCAGTTCTTC
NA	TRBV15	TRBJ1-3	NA	CATSDSSYSGNTIYF	TGTGCCACCAGCGATAGCTCCTACTCTGGAAACACCATATATTTT
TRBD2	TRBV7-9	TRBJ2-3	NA	CASSISGGATDTQYF	TGTGCCAGCAGCATTAGCGGGGGGGCTACAGATACGCAGTATTTT
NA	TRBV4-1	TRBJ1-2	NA	CASSQIGGTHYGYTF	TGCGCCAGCAGCCAGATAGGGGGAACTCACTATGGCTACACCTTC
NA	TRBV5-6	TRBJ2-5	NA	CASSLAGGETQYF	TGTGCCAGCAGCTTGGCCGGGGGAGAGACCCAGTACTTC
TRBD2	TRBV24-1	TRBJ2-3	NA	CATSDPRGAGDTQYF	TGTGCCACCAGTGATCCGCGGGGGGCAGGAGATACGCAGTATTTT
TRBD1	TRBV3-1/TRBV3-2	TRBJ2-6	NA	CASSRDRGGANVLTF	TGTGCCAGCAGTCGCGACAGGGGTGGGGCCAACGTCCTGACTTTC
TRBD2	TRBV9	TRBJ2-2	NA	CASSVAMLAGGITGELFF	TGTGCCAGCAGCGTAGCAATGCTAGCGGGGGGAATCACCGGGGAGCTGTTTTTT
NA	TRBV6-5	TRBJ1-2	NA	CASSYSNPATSYGYTF	TGTGCCAGCAGTTACTCGAATCCGGCGACAAGCTATGGCTACACCTTC
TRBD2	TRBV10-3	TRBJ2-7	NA	CAISEGSGSYEQYF	TGTGCCATCAGTGAGGGTAGCGGGAGCTACGAGCAGTACTTC
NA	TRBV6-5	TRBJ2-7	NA	CASSPTGGEYEQYF	TGTGCCAGCAGTCCCACAGGGGGGGAATACGAGCAGTACTTC
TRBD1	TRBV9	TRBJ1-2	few	CASSEQGGQDFDYGYTF	TGTGCCAGCAGCGAACAAGGGGGACAGGACTTCGACTATGGCTACACCTTC
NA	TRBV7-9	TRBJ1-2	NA	CASSLGAGTIDYGYTF	TGTGCCAGCAGCTTAGGGGCAGGGACAATTGACTATGGCTACACCTTC
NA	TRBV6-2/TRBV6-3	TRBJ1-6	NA	CASSTESSYNSPLHF	TGTGCCAGCAGTACAGAGAGCTCCTATAATTCACCCCTCCACTTT
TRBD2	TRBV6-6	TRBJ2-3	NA	CASSWGGTDTQYF	TGTGCCAGCAGTTGGGGGGGGACAGATACGCAGTATTTT
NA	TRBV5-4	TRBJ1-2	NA	CASSKPDSTSYGYTF	TGTGCCAGCAGCAAGCCGGACAGCACAAGTTATGGCTACACCTTC
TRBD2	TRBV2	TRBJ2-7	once	CATRLWTSGGPSSYEQYF	TGTGCCACCCGTCTCTGGACTAGCGGGGGGCCCAGCTCCTACGAGCAGTACTTC
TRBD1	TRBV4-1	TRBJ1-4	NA	CASSPRLGTAATNEKLFF	TGCGCCAGCAGCCCCAGGCTCGGGACAGCCGCAACTAATGAAAAACTGTTTTTT
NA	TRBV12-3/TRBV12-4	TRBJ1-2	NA	CASRRQVPGYTF	TGTGCCAGCAGGCGACAGGTTCCTGGCTACACCTTC
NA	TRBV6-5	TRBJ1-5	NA	CASSLRGNQPQHF	TGTGCCAGCAGTCTGCGGGGCAATCAGCCCCAGCATTTT
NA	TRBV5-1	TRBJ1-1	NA	CASSPLGKGTMNTEAFF	TGCGCCAGCAGCCCCTTAGGAAAGGGGACTATGAACACTGAAGCTTTCTTT
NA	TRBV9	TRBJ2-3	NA	CASSVEGVSTDTQYF	TGTGCCAGCAGCGTCGAGGGGGTGAGCACAGATACGCAGTATTTT
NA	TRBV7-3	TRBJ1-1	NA	CASSLGQNTEAFF	TGTGCCAGCAGCCTAGGACAGAACACTGAAGCTTTCTTT
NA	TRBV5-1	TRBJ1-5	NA	CASSLEGTNNQPQHF	TGCGCCAGCAGCTTGGAGGGGACAAACAATCAGCCCCAGCATTTT
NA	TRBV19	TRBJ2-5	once	CASSEGGDQETQYF	TGTGCCAGTAGCGAAGGCGGGGATCAAGAGACCCAGTACTTC
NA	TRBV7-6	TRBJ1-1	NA	CASSLEKGTEAFF	TGTGCCAGCAGCTTAGAGAAGGGGACTGAAGCTTTCTTT
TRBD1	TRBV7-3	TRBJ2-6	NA	CASSPTDRGDVLTF	TGTGCCAGCAGCCCCACGGACAGGGGGGACGTCCTGACTTTC
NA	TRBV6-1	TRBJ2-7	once	CASSEGAGLIYEQYF	TGTGCCAGCAGTGAAGGGGCAGGGCTAATCTACGAGCAGTACTTC
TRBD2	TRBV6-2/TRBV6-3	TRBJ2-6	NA	CASSLRGGRTSGANVLTF	TGTGCCAGCAGTCTCCGGGGGGGCCGAACCTCTGGGGCCAACGTCCTGACTTTC
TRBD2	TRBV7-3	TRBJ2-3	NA	CASSLAGGPRDTQYF	TGTGCCAGCAGCTTAGCGGGGGGGCCAAGGGATACGCAGTATTTT
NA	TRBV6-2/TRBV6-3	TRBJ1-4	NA	CASSRTSRDEKLFF	TGTGCCAGCAGTCGGACTAGCAGGGACGAAAAACTGTTTTTT
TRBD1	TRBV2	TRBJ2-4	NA	CAITRDRVSKNIQYF	TGTGCCATCACCCGGGACAGAGTCTCCAAAAACATTCAGTACTTC
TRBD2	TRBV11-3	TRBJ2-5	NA	CASSLWGGSGETQYF	TGTGCCAGCAGCTTATGGGGGGGGTCTGGGGAGACCCAGTACTTC
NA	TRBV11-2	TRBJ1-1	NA	CASSSTTLTEAFF	TGTGCCAGCAGCTCAACGACTCTCACTGAAGCTTTCTTT
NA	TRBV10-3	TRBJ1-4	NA	CAISESLPGQLFF	TGTGCCATCAGTGAGTCACTTCCCGGACAGTTGTTTTTT
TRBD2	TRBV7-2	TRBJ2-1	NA	CASSLGRGGPSRSYNEQFF	TGTGCCAGCAGCTTAGGGCGCGGGGGGCCCTCCCGCTCCTACAATGAGCAGTTCTTC